This TCR beta chain is from a study of blood T cell repertoires in COVID-19. Study as a whole: Samples representing acute and convalescent COVID-19 were sourced from the United States, Italy and Spain.

Original data processing: Amplification from reference gene primers served as the basis for estimated nucleated cell counts. Measured with immunoSEQ multiplex PCR; TCRdb has only the in-frame clones, and not every one. The V and J calls and clone size come from that table; D and trimming were worked out from the DNA. The data hold 250,000 to 300,000 clones, with approximately 88% observed a single time. Germline V gene data show CDR1 as SGHNT and CDR2 as YYREEE (reference sequence). The CDR3 has 16 residues. V lost 0 bases and J lost 4, with 11 bases in between. This sequence joins TRBV5-4 and TRBJ2-6; the D is unclear. The sample was peripheral blood. The receptor was derived from a woman between 25 and 40 years old who had recovered from COVID-19. This CDR3 is CASSLAALRGANVLTF. The CDR3, as DNA: TGTGCCAGCAGCTTGGCAGCCCTGCGGGGGGCCAACGTCCTGACTTTC. Combining the CDR3 with reference TRBV5-4 and TRBJ2-6 gives the whole variable domain ETGVTQSPTHLIKTRGQQVTLRCSSQSGHNTVSWYQQALGQGPQFIFQYYREEENGRGNFPPRFSGLQFPNYSSELNVNALELDDSALYLCASSLAALRGANVLTFGAGSRLTVL.